This TCR beta chain appears in the sequencing data of a study of shared clonotypes between healthy human individuals. Findings and limits, study-wide: Depth of sequencing was expected to influence donor clonotype sharing. Sequencing of the sorted subsets was shown by rarefaction to be incomplete despite large depth.

The germline V gene encodes CDR1 MGHRA and CDR2 YSYEKL. The CDR3 has 16 amino acids. J lost 5 bases, V lost 4 bases, and 8 bases had no gene match. Data came from immunoSEQ multiplex PCR; TCRdb stores just in-frame clones and leaves some out. The data contain fewer than 2.5 million clones, 93% of them seen just once; the ten biggest clones take up more than 0.35%. Points on this clone: Its antigen remains unknown.

The V gene is TRBV4-1, the J gene TRBJ2-2; 9 nucleotides match TRBD1. The sequenced sample consisted of naive CD4+ T cells from PBMCs. Specified subset: CD45RA+ positively selected. The sequence came from a man between 18 and 29 years old in good health. Some clones in this sample may be carry-over from other donors' samples. CDR3 region: CASSPPEGQGTGELFF. CDR3 DNA: TGCGCCAGCAGCCCCCCGGAGGGACAGGGAACCGGGGAGCTGTTTTTT.